The clone carrying this TCR beta chain was counted at least ten times. Amplified TCR beta CDR3 regions came from RNA transcripts. TCR CDR3 underwent first-round RT-PCR with the HTBI primer set. Using its own MiXCR run on the multiplex PCR reads, TCRdb lists one record per CDR3 protein. The sample has some 98,000 distinct CDR3 sequences; around 42% are singletons. This sample stems from a study of T cells in Graves' hyperthyroidism and ophthalmopathy. Each patient was aged 18 to 65 and had newly diagnosed hyperthyroidism of under 2 months' duration. This clonotype was sampled from a woman in her 30s with Graves' hyperthyroidism. The specimen sequenced was peripheral blood or thyroid tissue (not recorded which).

The CDR3: CASSLEGLAAYEQYF. The DNA for the CDR3 is TGTGCCAGCAGCTTAGAGGGACTAGCGGCCTACGAGCAGTACTTC. The V gene is TRBV7-9, the J gene TRBJ2-7; 11 nucleotides match TRBD2. The CDR3 runs to 15 residues. The germline gives CDR1 SEHNR, CDR2 FQNEAQ (reference sequence). V lost 1 base to trimming and J lost 2 bases; unmatched junction nucleotides: 1.